These T cell receptor beta chains were read from a single sample in a study of spatial heterogeneity in lung cancer. Each CDR3 protein gets one entry after TCRdb re-called the 5' RACE reads with MiXCR. The profile shows approximately 44,000 distinct CDR3 sequences, approximately 13% of them singletons. Sequencing used PBMCs, obtained at surgery. Every receptor here comes from a male donor with early-stage non-small cell lung cancer. Both conserved end residues are part of each CDR3. The D gene is left open where the match is weak. Not all rows give a size; the values are once, few, many and, for expanded clones, a class.

j_call: TRBJ2-1; v_call: TRBV12-3/TRBV12-4; clone_size: many; d_call: NA; cdr3_aa: CASSFQGLVDEQFF; cdr3_nt: TGTGCCAGCAGTTTTCAGGGGCTGGTGGATGAGCAGTTCTTC
j_call: TRBJ2-7; v_call: TRBV20-1; clone_size: many; d_call: TRBD2; cdr3_aa: CSADLSGSNEQYF; cdr3_nt: TGCAGTGCCGACCTAAGCGGGAGCAACGAGCAGTACTTC
j_call: TRBJ2-3; v_call: TRBV5-1; clone_size: few; d_call: NA; cdr3_aa: CASSPDWGGTDTQYF; cdr3_nt: TGCGCCAGCAGCCCAGACTGGGGTGGCACAGATACGCAGTATTTT
j_call: TRBJ1-2; v_call: TRBV4-1; clone_size: many; d_call: NA; cdr3_aa: CASSQEAAINYGYTF; cdr3_nt: TGCGCCAGCAGCCAAGAGGCAGCAATTAACTATGGCTACACCTTC
j_call: TRBJ2-3; v_call: TRBV20-1; clone_size: many; d_call: NA; cdr3_aa: CSARERHGSSDTQYF; cdr3_nt: TGCAGTGCTAGAGAGCGCCATGGTAGCTCAGATACGCAGTATTTT
j_call: TRBJ2-5; v_call: TRBV5-1; clone_size: NA; d_call: NA; cdr3_aa: CASSLGVSRKETQYF; cdr3_nt: TGCGCCAGCAGCTTAGGGGTCAGCCGAAAAGAGACCCAGTACTTC
j_call: TRBJ2-1; v_call: TRBV20-1; clone_size: NA; d_call: NA; cdr3_aa: CSARDKSSYNEQFF; cdr3_nt: TGCAGTGCGAGGGATAAAAGCTCCTACAATGAGCAGTTCTTC
j_call: TRBJ1-1; v_call: TRBV5-6; clone_size: few; d_call: NA; cdr3_aa: CASTAGGIWTEAFF; cdr3_nt: TGTGCCAGCACCGCGGGAGGGATTTGGACTGAAGCTTTCTTT
j_call: TRBJ1-6; v_call: TRBV5-1; clone_size: few; d_call: NA; cdr3_aa: CASSLDIQGVDPLHF; cdr3_nt: TGCGCCAGCAGCTTGGATATACAGGGTGTCGACCCCCTCCACTTT
j_call: TRBJ2-7; v_call: TRBV5-4; clone_size: once; d_call: NA; cdr3_aa: CASSPGGVGVVTYEQYF; cdr3_nt: TGTGCCAGCAGCCCCGGTGGGGTTGGGGTTGTAACCTACGAGCAGTACTTC
j_call: TRBJ2-7; v_call: TRBV7-6; clone_size: NA; d_call: NA; cdr3_aa: CASSQAVTGFHEQYF; cdr3_nt: TGTGCCAGCAGTCAGGCAGTCACGGGGTTCCACGAGCAGTACTTC
j_call: TRBJ2-7; v_call: TRBV2; clone_size: many; d_call: NA; cdr3_aa: CASSEFYEQYF; cdr3_nt: TGTGCCAGCAGTGAGTTCTACGAGCAGTACTTC
j_call: TRBJ2-1; v_call: TRBV19; clone_size: few; d_call: NA; cdr3_aa: CASTPSHLVGEQFF; cdr3_nt: TGTGCCAGTACTCCGTCGCACCTAGTGGGGGAGCAGTTCTTC
j_call: TRBJ2-7; v_call: TRBV7-9; clone_size: NA; d_call: NA; cdr3_aa: CASSPQTGWGDYEQYF; cdr3_nt: TGTGCCAGCAGCCCCCAAACAGGGTGGGGCGACTACGAGCAGTACTTC
j_call: TRBJ1-6; v_call: TRBV28; clone_size: few; d_call: NA; cdr3_aa: CASSPFRGNSPLHF; cdr3_nt: TGTGCCAGCAGCCCTTTCAGGGGTAATTCACCCCTCCACTTT
j_call: TRBJ2-5; v_call: TRBV6-4; clone_size: NA; d_call: TRBD2; cdr3_aa: CASSTIAGGPQETQYF; cdr3_nt: TGTGCCAGCAGTACCATAGCGGGAGGGCCGCAAGAGACCCAGTACTTC
j_call: TRBJ2-1; v_call: TRBV5-5; clone_size: many; d_call: TRBD1; cdr3_aa: CASSRQGGDEQFF; cdr3_nt: TGTGCCAGCAGCAGACAGGGTGGCGATGAGCAGTTCTTC
j_call: TRBJ2-3; v_call: TRBV5-4; clone_size: NA; d_call: NA; cdr3_aa: CASSLEPNPPSDTQYF; cdr3_nt: TGTGCCAGCAGCTTGGAGCCGAACCCTCCCTCAGATACGCAGTATTTT
j_call: TRBJ2-2; v_call: TRBV4-1; clone_size: NA; d_call: TRBD1; cdr3_aa: CASSHFGTESGTGELFF; cdr3_nt: TGCGCCAGCAGCCATTTCGGGACAGAGTCCGGCACCGGGGAGCTGTTTTTT
j_call: TRBJ2-3; v_call: TRBV7-9; clone_size: many; d_call: TRBD2; cdr3_aa: CASSAPAGISTDTQYF; cdr3_nt: TGTGCCAGCAGCGCCCCAGCGGGAATTAGCACAGATACGCAGTATTTT
j_call: TRBJ2-7; v_call: TRBV10-3; clone_size: NA; d_call: TRBD2; cdr3_aa: CAISESTRRGGLYEQYF; cdr3_nt: TGTGCCATCAGTGAGTCGACTCGCCGCGGGGGATTATACGAGCAGTACTTC
j_call: TRBJ2-5; v_call: TRBV11-2; clone_size: NA; d_call: TRBD2; cdr3_aa: CASSLAGGRGGTQYF; cdr3_nt: TGTGCCAGCAGCTTAGCGGGGGGACGCGGTGGGACCCAGTACTTC
j_call: TRBJ2-3; v_call: TRBV7-6; clone_size: many; d_call: NA; cdr3_aa: CASSMGQSTDTQYF; cdr3_nt: TGTGCCAGCAGCATGGGACAAAGCACAGATACGCAGTATTTT
j_call: TRBJ1-1; v_call: TRBV28; clone_size: few; d_call: NA; cdr3_aa: CASSPRAGNTEAFF; cdr3_nt: TGTGCCAGCAGTCCACGGGCGGGGAACACTGAAGCTTTCTTT
j_call: TRBJ1-1; v_call: TRBV20-1; clone_size: NA; d_call: NA; cdr3_aa: CSARDRVNTEAFF; cdr3_nt: TGCAGTGCTAGAGATCGGGTGAACACTGAAGCTTTCTTT
j_call: TRBJ2-5; v_call: TRBV5-1; clone_size: few; d_call: NA; cdr3_aa: CASSLGENQETQYF; cdr3_nt: TGCGCCAGCAGCTTAGGAGAAAATCAAGAGACCCAGTACTTC
j_call: TRBJ2-1; v_call: TRBV7-9; clone_size: NA; d_call: TRBD2; cdr3_aa: CASSQGLADNEQFF; cdr3_nt: TGTGCCAGCAGCCAAGGACTAGCGGACAATGAGCAGTTCTTC
j_call: TRBJ1-5; v_call: TRBV20-1; clone_size: many; d_call: TRBD1; cdr3_aa: CSAPTGAQPQHF; cdr3_nt: TGCAGTGCCCCGACAGGGGCCCAGCCCCAGCATTTT
j_call: TRBJ1-5; v_call: TRBV12-3/TRBV12-4; clone_size: many; d_call: TRBD1; cdr3_aa: CASSSQQGQPQHF; cdr3_nt: TGTGCCAGCAGTTCTCAACAGGGGCAGCCCCAGCATTTT
j_call: TRBJ1-6; v_call: TRBV28; clone_size: NA; d_call: NA; cdr3_aa: CASTPPQGWNSPLHF; cdr3_nt: TGTGCCAGCACCCCTCCACAGGGTTGGAATTCACCCCTCCACTTT
j_call: TRBJ1-1; v_call: TRBV29-1; clone_size: few; d_call: TRBD1; cdr3_aa: CSARITGGTEAFF; cdr3_nt: TGCAGCGCCCGTATCACAGGGGGCACTGAAGCTTTCTTT
j_call: TRBJ2-7; v_call: TRBV24-1; clone_size: few; d_call: NA; cdr3_aa: CATSVESYEQYF; cdr3_nt: TGTGCCACCAGTGTTGAGTCCTACGAGCAGTACTTC
j_call: TRBJ1-2; v_call: TRBV29-1; clone_size: NA; d_call: NA; cdr3_aa: CSVEDWTAYGYTF; cdr3_nt: TGCAGCGTTGAAGATTGGACAGCCTATGGCTACACCTTC
j_call: TRBJ2-7; v_call: TRBV5-5; clone_size: many; d_call: TRBD2; cdr3_aa: CASSLGLADYEQYF; cdr3_nt: TGTGCCAGCAGCTTGGGACTAGCGGACTACGAGCAGTACTTC
j_call: TRBJ1-4; v_call: TRBV10-3; clone_size: few; d_call: NA; cdr3_aa: CAISVDGEKLFF; cdr3_nt: TGTGCCATCAGCGTGGACGGTGAAAAACTGTTTTTT
j_call: TRBJ2-5; v_call: TRBV4-1; clone_size: many; d_call: NA; cdr3_aa: CASSQELRWKTQYF; cdr3_nt: TGCGCCAGCAGCCAAGAGCTCAGATGGAAGACCCAGTACTTC